This T cell receptor beta chain was retrieved from a study of blood T cell repertoires in COVID-19. Overall study context: Some COVID-19 samples were acute and others convalescent; all came from the United States, Italy and Spain. The cDNA or gDNA used as material had been derived from T cells, B-cell-depleted T cells, or PBMCs.

In the study's own analysis: Estimates of nucleated cell counts were drawn from the amplification of reference gene primers. TCRdb keeps only in-frame clones here, not all; method: immunoSEQ multiplex PCR. V, J and clone size derive from that table, while D and trimming were established from the DNA sequence. The sample has approximately 150,000 clones; approximately 89% are singletons. V dropped 4 bases and J dropped 0; count of bases not matched to a gene: 12. CDR3 length equals 17 residues. The germline V gene has CDR1 MGHRA and CDR2 YSYEKL. V and J are TRBV4-1 and TRBJ2-7, with 7 bases that match TRBD1. Sequenced sample: peripheral blood. This TCR came from a human donor in a cohort sampled during active COVID-19. The CDR3 reads CASSLKGGPSGSYEQYF. The CDR3 region has the DNA TGCGCCAGCAGCCTCAAAGGGGGCCCATCCGGCTCCTACGAGCAGTACTTC.